This TCR beta chain stems from a study of technical replicates of blood from several donors. Produced via immunoSEQ multiplex PCR; TCRdb's table is partial and in-frame only. The table records around 13,000 clones, just under 95% of them present only once. The V gene lost 10 bases and the J gene lost 5 bases, with 6 bases spanning the gap. This CDR3 has 9 amino acids. Looked up from germline, CDR1 is SGHDN and CDR2 is FVKESK. The specimen sequenced was PBMCs. The chain combines TRBV14 with TRBJ2-7; D gene unclear. The clonotype originates from a human donor in good health. The CDR3 nucleotides read TGTGCCATCAATCACGAGCAGTACTTC. This translates into CAINHEQYF.